This passage covers 15 T cell receptor beta chains from one sample sequenced in a study of cytomegalovirus exposure and HLA in healthy donors. The PCR ran on 60 Vbeta and 13 Jbeta primers. The assay was immunoSEQ multiplex PCR, and TCRdb's table has in-frame clones only and misses some. The data contain 160,000 or so clones, approximately 80% of them singletons. Sequenced input: PBMCs. These receptor sequences come from a man in his late teens or twenties in good health and CMV-seropositive.

The chain has TRBV11-2 and TRBJ2-5, with a tentative D call TRBD2 (5 bases). CDR1 and CDR2 (germline): SGHAT, FQNNGV. The CDR3 has 15 residues. Trimming left V 4 bases short and J 1 base short, with 13 bases between. The CDR3 DNA reads TGTGCCAGCAGCTCACGGCCGGGGAGCCAAGAGACCCAGTACTTC. Its translation is CASSSRPGSQETQYF.

The rearrangement uses TRBV5-4 and TRBJ2-5, with 7 bases that match TRBD2. CDR3 length equals 16 residues. The V gene end was trimmed by 0 bases and the J gene end by 2 bases; junction bases not matched to a gene: 7. Germline CDR1 reads SGHNT; CDR2 reads YYREEE (reference sequence). CDR3 coding DNA: TGTGCCAGCAGCTTGGATCTCGCGGGAGCTCAAGAGACCCAGTACTTC. Translation: CASSLDLAGAQETQYF.

The J gene is TRBJ2-3, the V gene TRBV5-1, with a tentative D call TRBD1 (5 bases). The CDR3 length is 14 residues. The V and J ends lost 7 bases and 4 bases respectively, with 16 bases between them. CDR1 is SGHRS and CDR2 is YFSETQ in the germline V gene. CDR3 in amino acids: CASSVGRVSDTQYF. CDR3 bases: TGCGCCAGCTCGGTAGGCAGGGTATCAGATACGCAGTATTTT.

The chain has TRBV6-5 and TRBJ1-6; D gene uncertain. The ends were cut back, 0 bases at V and 7 bases at J, with 7 bases in the middle. CDR3 length: 14 amino acids. Germline V gives CDR1 MNHEY, CDR2 SVGAGI. The CDR3 loop reads CASSYSGGNSPLHF. The CDR3 DNA reads TGTGCCAGCAGTTACTCCGGCGGGAATTCACCCCTCCACTTT.

The rearrangement joins TRBV7-7 to TRBJ2-1; 7 bases match TRBD1. The germline V gene encodes CDR1 SSHAT and CDR2 FNYEAQ (reference sequence). The CDR3 runs 14 residues. Trimming removed 4 bases from V and 9 bases from J; junction bases left unmatched: 9. The CDR3: CASSSRTGSSEQFF. The CDR3 bases are TGTGCCAGCAGCTCGAGGACAGGATCAAGTGAGCAGTTCTTC.

This clone was detected only a few times. The V call is TRBV6-6, the J call TRBJ2-7; the D gene is possibly TRBD1 (6 bases). The CDR3 consists of 14 residues. The V gene lost 6 bases and the J gene lost 2 bases, with 14 bases spanning the gap. Germline assignment: CDR1 MNHNY and CDR2 SVGAGI (reference sequence). CDR3 nucleotide sequence: TGTGCCAGCAGATCGACAGGTCTAACCTACGAGCAGTACTTC. This translates into CASRSTGLTYEQYF.

The V and J genes are TRBV7-9 and TRBJ2-1; 7 nucleotides align to TRBD2. V gave up 4 bases and J gave up 7 bases; unmatched junction bases: 1. Germline lookup yields CDR1 SEHNR and CDR2 FQNEAQ (reference sequence). This CDR3 region has 12 residues. Written as DNA, the CDR3 is TGTGCCAGCAGCTCGGGGGGAAATGAGCAGTTCTTC. It yields the protein CASSSGGNEQFF.

This clone was seen more than once but under ten times. The chain uses TRBV18 and TRBJ1-5, with 10 bases matching TRBD1. J gave up 2 bases and V 4 bases, and 14 bases lay outside the gene matches. This CDR3 contains 19 residues. Germline V gene sequence: CDR1 KGHSH, CDR2 LQKENI. CDR3 in amino acids: CASSLVRSGTGDGNQPQHF. The CDR3, as DNA: TGTGCCAGCTCACTCGTCCGATCCGGGACAGGGGACGGCAATCAGCCCCAGCATTTT. Filled out from reference TRBV18 and TRBJ1-5, the complete variable domain reads NAGVMQNPRHLVRRRGQEARLRCSPMKGHSHVYWYRQLPEEGLKFMVYLQKENIIDESGMPKERFSAEFPKEGPSILRIQQVVRGDSAAYFCASSLVRSGTGDGNQPQHFGDGTRLSIL.

This clone came up a few times. This rearrangement joins TRBV7-9 to TRBJ1-3, with unresolved D. This CDR3 has 13 amino acids. V was pared by 1 base and J by 3 bases, with 4 bases between. The germline V gene has CDR1 SEHNR and CDR2 FQNEAQ (reference sequence). CDR3 nucleotide sequence: TGTGCCAGCAGCTTAGACAATGGAAACACCATATATTTT. Translating gives CASSLDNGNTIYF. Based on the CDR3 plus reference TRBV7-9 and TRBJ1-3, the full variable domain is DTGVSQNPRHKITKRGQNVTFRCDPISEHNRLYWYRQTLGQGPEFLTYFQNEAQLEKSRLLSDRFSAERPKGSFSTLEIQRTEQGDSAMYLCASSLDNGNTIYFGEGSWLTVV.

This clone was found once. The chain recombines TRBV19 with TRBJ1-1; tentative D call: TRBD1 (6 bases). V was cut by 2 bases and J by 6 bases, with 10 bases left in between. Germline lookup yields CDR1 LNHDA and CDR2 SQIVND (reference sequence). The CDR3 is 13 residues long. The CDR3, as DNA: TGTGCCAGTAGTATAACAGGGCGGTCTGAAGCTTTCTTT. Translating gives CASSITGRSEAFF.

The chain couples TRBV5-1 to TRBJ2-7; the match to TRBD1 covers 8 bases. This CDR3 is built from 17 residues. With V trimmed by 4 bases and J by 4 bases, 16 bases remained unmatched. The V gene's germline CDR1 is SGHRS and CDR2 YFSETQ. The CDR3 reads CASSVRQGTLQDYEQYF. In DNA form, the CDR3 reads TGCGCCAGCAGCGTCAGACAGGGGACTCTACAAGATTACGAGCAGTACTTC.

This rearrangement joins TRBV18 to TRBJ1-2; TRBD1 aligns across 9 bases. In germline, CDR1 is KGHSH, CDR2 LQKENI. There are 15 residues in the CDR3. V gave up 4 bases and J gave up 3 bases; unmatched junction bases: 6. CDR3: CASSLGQGMDYGYTF. The CDR3 DNA follows: TGTGCCAGCTCACTGGGACAGGGAATGGACTATGGCTACACCTTC.

The J gene is TRBJ2-7, the V gene TRBV5-6; 10 bases are shared with TRBD1. This CDR3 contains 14 residues. Germline CDR1 and CDR2: SGHDT and YYEEEE. V was pared by 5 bases and J by 5 bases, with 7 bases of the junction left unmatched. In DNA form, the CDR3 reads TGTGCCAGCAGAACTCGGGACAGGGGCAACGAGCAGTACTTC. This gives the protein CASRTRDRGNEQYF.

The chain is built from TRBV10-3 and TRBJ1-1, with a weak D call TRBD1 (6 bases). Germline CDR1 is ENHRY and CDR2 is SYGVKD. The V and J ends lost 6 bases and 2 bases respectively, with 13 bases between them. The CDR3 spans 14 residues. The CDR3 loop is CAIRLTGVNTEAFF. CDR3 nucleotide sequence: TGTGCCATCAGATTGACAGGAGTTAACACTGAAGCTTTCTTT.

The chain recombines TRBV5-6 with TRBJ2-1, with D hard to call. The CDR3 length is 14 residues. Germline lookup yields CDR1 SGHDT and CDR2 YYEEEE. V lost 2 bases and J lost 3, with 9 bases in between. CDR3 DNA: TGTGCCAGCAGCTTCGATGGCATCTACAATGAGCAGTTCTTC. Encoded protein: CASSFDGIYNEQFF.